These 31 T cell receptor beta chains came from one sample sequenced in a study of cytomegalovirus exposure and HLA in healthy donors. The method was immunoSEQ multiplex PCR; TCRdb's version includes in-frame clones alone and lacks a portion of them. The sample yields 80,000 to 100,000 clones, 87% seen once. Input material: PBMCs. The receptors were sampled from a woman between 25 and 40 years old in good health and CMV-seronegative.

The rearrangement joins TRBV11-2 to TRBJ1-4; TRBD1 might be the D (6 bases). The CDR3 covers 15 residues. Trimming pared 0 bases from V and 8 bases from J, leaving 13 bases between. In germline, CDR1 is SGHAT, CDR2 FQNNGV. The CDR3, as DNA: TGTGCCAGCAGCTTAGAGGGCAGGGGTGGAGAAAAACTGTTTTTT. Translated, it gives CASSLEGRGGEKLFF. Based on the CDR3 plus reference TRBV11-2 and TRBJ1-4, the full variable domain is EAGVAQSPRYKIIEKRQSVAFWCNPISGHATLYWYQQILGQGPKLLIQFQNNGVVDDSQLPKDRFSAERLKGVDSTLKIQPAKLEDSAVYLCASSLEGRGGEKLFFGSGTQLSVL.

This rearrangement joins TRBV5-1 to TRBJ2-7, with 7 bases fitting TRBD1. From germline, CDR1 is SGHRS and CDR2 YFSETQ. The CDR3 runs to 14 residues. V trimming: 5 bases; J trimming: 4 bases; junction bases outside the gene matches: 9. The CDR3 protein is CASRPGQSYYEQYF. CDR3 nucleotides: TGCGCCAGCAGACCGGGACAGAGTTATTACGAGCAGTACTTC.

The rearrangement joins TRBV2 to TRBJ2-1, with TRBD2 identical over 11 bases. The CDR3 has 17 amino acids. Germline assignment: CDR1 SNHLY and CDR2 FYNNEI. The junction had 15 bases not matched to a gene; V was cut back by 7 bases and J by 7 bases. CDR3 amino acids: CASIPGTSGGRWNEQFF. The CDR3 nucleotides are TGTGCCAGCATTCCCGGGACTAGCGGAGGGCGTTGGAATGAGCAGTTCTTC.

J is TRBJ1-1 and V is TRBV29-1; D unclear. V was trimmed by 7 bases and J by 1 base, leaving 10 bases between them. The germline CDR1 and CDR2 sequences are SQVTM and ANQGSEA. This CDR3 is built from 12 residues. This CDR3 is CSGDKGNTEAFF. DNA of the CDR3: TGCAGCGGCGACAAAGGGAACACTGAAGCTTTCTTT.

This clone was seen only once. The V gene is TRBV7-2, the J gene TRBJ2-7; perhaps TRBD1 as D (6 bases). Germline assignment: CDR1 SGHTA and CDR2 FQGNSA. The CDR3 is made up of 13 amino acids. V shed 2 bases and J shed 4 bases, with 9 bases lying between them. The CDR3 is CASSLQQGYEQYF. The CDR3 DNA sequence: TGTGCCAGCAGCTTACAACAGGGTTACGAGCAGTACTTC.

The genes are TRBV27 and TRBJ1-1; possible D gene TRBD1, 5 bases. V lost 5 bases, J lost 5 bases, and 18 bases lay in between. The V gene's germline CDR1 is MNHEY and CDR2 SMNVEV (reference sequence). This CDR3 spans 15 amino acids. The CDR3 here is CASSIFLGGGTEAFF. CDR3 sequence (DNA): TGTGCCAGCAGTATTTTCCTGGGGGGTGGGACTGAAGCTTTCTTT.

The V and J genes are TRBV19 and TRBJ2-7, with D perhaps TRBD2 (6 bases). The germline V gene has CDR1 LNHDA and CDR2 SQIVND (reference sequence). Trimming took off 8 bases at V and 5 bases at J, with 16 bases between the two ends. The length of the CDR3 is 13 residues. In nucleotides, the CDR3 is TGTGCCAGTGGAGACTTGGGACTGAACGAGCAGTACTTC. Protein: CASGDLGLNEQYF.

V gene TRBV12-5 combines with J gene TRBJ2-5; 9 nucleotides match TRBD2. The CDR3 has 16 residues. J gave up 3 bases and V 1 base, and 6 bases lay outside the gene matches. CDR1 and CDR2 from the germline V gene are LGHNT and FRNRAP. The CDR3 sequence: CASGLAASGMKETQYF. The CDR3 coding sequence is TGTGCTAGTGGTTTGGCTGCTAGCGGGATGAAAGAGACCCAGTACTTC.

This chain uses TRBV14 with TRBJ2-1, with 12 bases matching TRBD1. CDR1 and CDR2 (germline): SGHDN, FVKESK. The CDR3 is made up of 18 amino acids. V dropped 4 bases and J dropped 7; count of bases not matched to a gene: 14. The CDR3 loop is CASSPRLPGQGALNEQFF. The CDR3 coding sequence is TGTGCCAGCAGCCCGAGGCTGCCGGGACAGGGGGCGCTGAATGAGCAGTTCTTC.

The J gene is TRBJ2-7, the V gene TRBV5-4, with 9 bases identical to TRBD1. CDR3 size: 14 residues. Looked up from germline, CDR1 is SGHNT and CDR2 is YYREEE (reference sequence). V trimming: 4 bases; J trimming: 4 bases; junction bases outside the gene matches: 6. CDR3 amino acids: CASSGPGQGYEQYF. The CDR3 DNA is TGTGCCAGCAGCGGACCGGGACAGGGTTACGAGCAGTACTTC.

The genes are TRBV27 and TRBJ1-4; D might be TRBD1 (5 bases). Trimming took off 4 bases at V and 6 bases at J, with 9 bases between the two ends. Germline V gene sequence: CDR1 MNHEY, CDR2 SMNVEV (reference sequence). The CDR3 sequence is 13 residues long. This chain's CDR3 is CASSYMGHEKLFF. In DNA, the CDR3 is TGTGCCAGCAGTTACATGGGGCATGAAAAACTGTTTTTT.

The chain uses TRBV7-8 and TRBJ1-1, with D perhaps matching TRBD1 (6 bases). The CDR3 contains 15 residues. Germline CDR1 SGHVS, CDR2 FQNEAQ. Trimming removed 4 bases at V and 2 bases at J, with 14 bases between. In nucleotides, the CDR3 is TGTGCCAGCAGCTCGAACAGGGCGACTAACACTGAAGCTTTCTTT. Protein product: CASSSNRATNTEAFF.

The chain couples TRBV16 to TRBJ2-7; 8 bases line up with TRBD1. Unmatched junction bases numbered 7, after V lost 5 bases and J lost 4 bases. Looked up from germline, CDR1 is KGHSY and CDR2 is FQNENV. This CDR3 has 14 amino acids. DNA for the CDR3: TGTGCCAGCAGCTATGGACAGGGTGGTTACGAGCAGTACTTC. Encoded protein: CASSYGQGGYEQYF.

V gene TRBV10-3 combines with J gene TRBJ2-7; 10 positions agree with TRBD1. This CDR3 region has 14 residues. V was pared by 0 bases and J by 6 bases, with 2 bases of the junction left unmatched. Germline-derived CDR1 and CDR2 are ENHRY and SYGVKD. The CDR3 is CAISESRDRGEQYF. In nucleotides, the CDR3 is TGTGCCATCAGTGAGTCTCGGGACAGGGGCGAGCAGTACTTC.

This chain joins TRBV7-6 and TRBJ2-2; 14 bases fit TRBD2. Germline trimming cut 4 bases from V and 7 bases from J; bases unmatched to any gene: 8. The length of the CDR3 is 17 residues. The V gene's germline CDR1 is SGHVS and CDR2 FNYEAQ. CDR3 sequence (DNA): TGTGCCAGCAGCTCGGACGGGACTAGCGGGAGCATCGGGGAGCTGTTTTTT. Translating gives CASSSDGTSGSIGELFF.

The chain is built from TRBV28 and TRBJ2-7; TRBD2 agrees at 8 bases. The CDR3 runs to 16 residues. Germline lookup yields CDR1 MDHEN and CDR2 SYDVKM. J gave up 2 bases and V 6 bases, and 12 bases lay outside the gene matches. The DNA for the CDR3 is TGTGCCAGCAGGGTGGGCGGGAGGAAGTTACCCTACGAGCAGTACTTC. Translating it yields CASRVGGRKLPYEQYF.

This rearrangement joins TRBV5-4 to TRBJ2-1; perhaps TRBD1 as D (5 bases). The CDR3 totals 14 residues. Trimming stripped 0 bases from V and 5 bases from J, with 9 bases between. In germline, CDR1 is SGHNT, CDR2 YYREEE (reference sequence). CDR3 sequence: CASSLAPDNNEQFF. The CDR3 DNA reads TGTGCCAGCAGCTTGGCTCCGGACAACAATGAGCAGTTCTTC.

The rearrangement uses TRBV7-2 and TRBJ1-2; tentatively, D is TRBD1 (6 bases). CDR1 and CDR2 from the germline V gene are SGHTA and FQGNSA. The V gene lost 7 bases and the J gene lost 6 bases, with 15 bases spanning the gap. There are 13 residues in the CDR3. DNA of the CDR3: TGTGCCAGCAAGGCTGGGGGCTGGCATGGCTACACCTTC. This encodes CASKAGGWHGYTF.

This clone was seen once. The chain is built from TRBV11-3 and TRBJ2-5; the match to TRBD1 covers 9 bases. Looked up from germline, CDR1 is SGHNT and CDR2 is YENEEA. There are 15 residues in the CDR3. V shed 3 bases, J shed 1 base, and the junction held 3 bases outside the gene matches. CDR3 in amino acids: CASSLGGQGQETQYF. The CDR3 DNA is TGTGCCAGCAGCTTGGGGGGACAGGGCCAAGAGACCCAGTACTTC.

The gene calls are TRBV9 and TRBJ1-5; TRBD1 matches 8 bases. The CDR3 loop spans 14 amino acids. V dropped 2 bases and J dropped 10; count of bases not matched to a gene: 8. Per germline, CDR1 SGDLS and CDR2 YYNGEE. DNA of the CDR3: TGTGCCAGCAGCGTTGGGACAGGCCAAGGTCCCCAGCATTTT. This encodes CASSVGTGQGPQHF.

V usage is TRBV18 and J usage is TRBJ1-1, with a weak D call TRBD1 (5 bases). The germline V gene has CDR1 KGHSH and CDR2 LQKENI. The CDR3 is made up of 16 amino acids. V lost 6 bases, J lost 0 bases, and 17 bases lay in between. The CDR3 loop is CASSFDTTGMNTEAFF. The CDR3 region has the DNA TGTGCCAGCTCCTTCGACACCACAGGAATGAACACTGAAGCTTTCTTT.

The genes are TRBV5-1 and TRBJ2-7, with TRBD1 matching over 7 bases. The CDR3 has 14 amino acids. Germline V gene data show CDR1 as SGHRS and CDR2 as YFSETQ. J gave up 5 bases and V 3 bases, and 8 bases lay outside the gene matches. CDR3 residues: CASSWTGSWDEQYF. The CDR3 DNA reads as TGCGCCAGCAGCTGGACAGGTAGTTGGGACGAGCAGTACTTC.

In this sample, this clone turned up once. The V call is TRBV29-1, the J call TRBJ1-1; perhaps TRBD1 as D (6 bases). Trimming cost V 5 bases and J 0 bases, with 10 bases left between them. From germline, CDR1 is SQVTM and CDR2 ANQGSEA. The CDR3 covers 13 residues. The CDR3 nucleotides read TGCAGCGTTAGGGGGACGTTGAACACTGAAGCTTTCTTT. It yields the protein CSVRGTLNTEAFF. The whole variable domain, remainder taken from reference TRBV29-1 and TRBJ1-1, is SAVISQKPSRDICQRGTSLTIQCQVDSQVTMMFWYRQQPGQSLTLIATANQGSEATYESGFVIDKFPISRPNLTFSTLTVSNMSPEDSSIYLCSVRGTLNTEAFFGQGTRLTVV.

This chain links TRBV12-5 with TRBJ2-3, with 8 bases that match TRBD1. J lost 4 bases, V lost 6 bases, and 9 bases had no gene match. The CDR3 runs 15 residues. The germline gives CDR1 LGHNT, CDR2 FRNRAP. CDR3 coding DNA: TGTGCTAGTGGCCCCGGACAGGGAGTCTCAGATACGCAGTATTTT. Translation: CASGPGQGVSDTQYF. Full variable domain (rest looked up from reference TRBV12-5 and TRBJ2-3): DARVTQTPRHKVTEMGQEVTMRCQPILGHNTVFWYRQTMMQGLELLAYFRNRAPLDDSGMPKDRFSAEMPDATLATLKIQPSEPRDSAVYFCASGPGQGVSDTQYFGPGTRLTVL.

J is TRBJ2-2 and V is TRBV19, with 8 nucleotides matching TRBD2. CDR1 and CDR2 (germline): LNHDA, SQIVND (reference sequence). There are 13 residues in the CDR3. With V trimmed by 6 bases and J by 5 bases, 2 bases remained unmatched. The CDR3 sequence: CASRKRETGELFF. As DNA, the CDR3 is TGTGCCAGTAGGAAGCGGGAGACCGGGGAGCTGTTTTTT.

The gene calls are TRBV27 and TRBJ2-3; D remains ambiguous. CDR1 and CDR2 (germline): MNHEY, SMNVEV (reference sequence). The germline V and J ends were trimmed by 4 bases and 4 bases, with 3 bases remaining between them. This CDR3 spans 11 amino acids. CDR3 bases: TGTGCCAGCAGTTCCTCAGATACGCAGTATTTT. It yields the protein CASSSSDTQYF.

This chain joins TRBV5-1 and TRBJ1-1; D is perhaps TRBD1 (6 bases). Trimming left V 4 bases short and J 0 bases short, with 16 bases between. The CDR3 consists of 16 residues. CDR1 SGHRS and CDR2 YFSETQ come from the germline V gene. The CDR3 sequence is CASSHSPRQVNTEAFF. For the CDR3, the DNA is TGCGCCAGCAGCCACTCGCCTCGACAGGTGAACACTGAAGCTTTCTTT.

The genes are TRBV10-1 and TRBJ2-3; 11 bases are shared with TRBD2. With 3 bases clipped from V and 2 bases from J, the junction kept 10 bases outside the gene matches. Germline lookup yields CDR1 WNHNN and CDR2 SYGVQD (reference sequence). This CDR3 region has 18 residues. The CDR3, as DNA: TGCGCCAGCAGTGAACTCGCGGGACTAGCGGAGGACACAGATACGCAGTATTTT. This translates into CASSELAGLAEDTDTQYF.

This clone was observed a handful of times. The sample contains more than one DNA sequence encoding this CDR3. V is TRBV5-4 and J is TRBJ2-3; 9 nucleotides align to TRBD2. Unmatched junction bases numbered 8, after V lost 4 bases and J lost 2 bases. Germline loops: CDR1 SGHNT, CDR2 YYREEE (reference sequence). The CDR3 covers 16 residues. The CDR3 spells CASSLRTSVTTDTQYF. For the CDR3, the DNA is TGTGCCAGCAGCCTCAGGACTAGCGTCACCACAGATACGCAGTATTTT.

The chain recombines TRBV5-8 with TRBJ2-3; 7 bases fit TRBD2. Germline CDR1 is SGHTS and CDR2 is YDEGEE. With V trimmed by 4 bases and J by 2 bases, 7 bases remained unmatched. The CDR3 loop spans 15 amino acids. The CDR3 sequence is CASSPRDYLTDTQYF. The CDR3 DNA follows: TGTGCCAGCAGCCCCCGGGACTACCTCACAGATACGCAGTATTTT.

CDR3: CASSQGQGNTIYF. CDR3 nucleotides: TGTGCCAGCAGCCAAGGACAGGGAAACACCATATATTTT. The chain joins TRBV4-2 to TRBJ1-3; D is perhaps TRBD1 (5 bases). This CDR3 region has 13 residues. Germline CDR1 is LGHNA and CDR2 is YNFKEQ. V lost 1 base and J lost 4, with 5 bases in between.